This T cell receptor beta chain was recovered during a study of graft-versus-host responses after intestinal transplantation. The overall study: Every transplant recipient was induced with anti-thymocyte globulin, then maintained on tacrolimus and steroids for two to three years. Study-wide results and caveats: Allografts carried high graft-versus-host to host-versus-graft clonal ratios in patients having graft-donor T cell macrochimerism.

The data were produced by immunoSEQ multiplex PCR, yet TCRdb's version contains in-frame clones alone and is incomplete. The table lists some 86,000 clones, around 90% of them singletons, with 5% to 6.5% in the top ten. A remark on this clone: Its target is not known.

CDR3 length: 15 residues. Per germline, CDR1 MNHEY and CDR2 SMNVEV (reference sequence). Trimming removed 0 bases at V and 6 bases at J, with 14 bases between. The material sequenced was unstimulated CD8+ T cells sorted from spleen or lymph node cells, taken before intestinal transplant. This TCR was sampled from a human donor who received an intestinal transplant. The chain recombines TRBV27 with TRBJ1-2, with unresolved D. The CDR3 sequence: CASSLSGRGWDGYTF. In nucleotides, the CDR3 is TGTGCCAGCAGTTTATCAGGGCGCGGATGGGATGGCTACACCTTC.